The 19 T cell receptor beta chains in this list originate from one sample, sequenced in a study of early T cells in non-severe SARS-CoV-2 infection (dated by TCRdb to the early 2020s). The library was produced with 5' RACE. TCRdb records NextSeq 500 as the sequencer. Starting from the raw public reads, TCRdb applied fastp trimming at Q25, assembled clones with MiXCR and retained in-frame beta chains. Each CDR3 protein appears once, grouped with its most common genes and DNA. Recorded for this sample are tens of thousands of distinct CDR3 sequences; about 15% of them occurred a single time. The ten top clones hold about 5% of the sample. This specimen consisted of whole blood, obtained at baseline. Source of these receptors: an adult who was a healthcare worker with PCR-confirmed SARS-CoV-2 infection or an uninfected control (not recorded which).

This clonotype was found a few times. The gene calls are TRBV28 and TRBJ2-3, with 8 bases matching TRBD1. V dropped 7 bases and J dropped 2; count of bases not matched to a gene: 14. The CDR3 is 17 residues long. Germline V lookup: CDR1 MDHEN, CDR2 SYDVKM. The CDR3 sequence: CASTTPGRGRITDTQYF. The DNA of the CDR3 is TGTGCCAGCACCACCCCGGGCAGGGGGCGGATCACAGATACGCAGTATTTT. The full variable domain, its missing parts supplied by reference TRBV28 and TRBJ2-3, is DVKVTQSSRYLVKRTGEKVFLECVQDMDHENMFWYRQDPGLGLRLIYFSYDVKMKEKGDIPEGYSVSREKKERFSLILESASTNQTSMYLCASTTPGRGRITDTQYFGPGTRLTVL.

There are a few counts of this clonotype. This chain joins TRBV7-2 and TRBJ2-2, with 9 positions matching TRBD1. Germline lookup yields CDR1 SGHTA and CDR2 FQGNSA. The CDR3 extends over 17 amino acids. J gave up 6 bases and V 2 bases, and 10 bases lay outside the gene matches. The CDR3 here is CASSLRTGTGRAGELFF. CDR3 nucleotides: TGTGCCAGCAGCTTACGTACCGGGACAGGGAGGGCCGGGGAGCTGTTTTTT.

The chain carries TRBV4-3 and TRBJ1-2; 10 bases match TRBD1. This CDR3 is built from 13 residues. Germline CDR1 and CDR2: LGHNA and YSLEER. The V segment lost 8 bases and the J segment 10 bases; nucleotides outside the gene matches: 10. CDR3 loop: CASGVTGGEAYTF. The CDR3 coding sequence is TGCGCCAGCGGAGTGACAGGGGGCGAAGCCTACACCTTC.

The chain combines TRBV28 with TRBJ2-1; D is perhaps TRBD2 (5 bases). The V end was cut by 8 bases, the J end by 6 bases, with 17 bases between. Germline CDR1 and CDR2: MDHEN and SYDVKM. CDR3 length: 14 amino acids. CDR3 nucleotides: TGTGCCAGCTCCGGGAATCCACTCGTCAATGAGCAGTTCTTC. This sequence encodes CASSGNPLVNEQFF.

There are many counts of this clonotype. The chain is built from TRBV2 and TRBJ2-3; tentatively, D is TRBD2 (5 bases). The V end lost 2 bases, the J end lost 8 bases, and 8 bases lay between the germline ends. The CDR3 contains 12 residues. Germline CDR1 and CDR2: SNHLY and FYNNEI. The CDR3 protein is CASSERAGTQYF. CDR3 DNA sequence: TGTGCCAGCAGTGAAAGGGCGGGTACGCAGTATTTT.

This clonotype was counted only a few times. The rearrangement uses TRBV7-9 and TRBJ2-5; D may be TRBD2 (6 bases). Looked up from germline, CDR1 is SEHNR and CDR2 is FQNEAQ (reference sequence). This CDR3 is built from 14 residues. V lost 6 bases, J lost 2 bases, and 13 bases lay in between. This chain's CDR3 is CASRFSGQQETQYF. DNA of the CDR3: TGTGCCAGCAGGTTTAGCGGACAACAAGAGACCCAGTACTTC.

V is TRBV6-6 and J is TRBJ1-1; D remains ambiguous. Germline CDR1 and CDR2: MNHNY and SVGAGI (reference sequence). CDR3 length: 14 amino acids. Between the trimmed V and J ends, which lost 2 bases and 3 bases, there was a span of 10 bases. The CDR3 bases are TGTGCCAGCAGTTACGGGTTTCGAGACACTGAAGCTTTCTTT. It encodes CASSYGFRDTEAFF.

A few counts support this clonotype. This chain joins TRBV10-3 and TRBJ2-1; possibly TRBD2 for D (5 bases). V lost 8 bases and J 5 bases, leaving 13 bases between the germline ends. CDR3 size: 13 residues. Germline V gives CDR1 ENHRY, CDR2 SYGVKD. The CDR3 sequence: CAIGSLVDNEQFF. The CDR3 DNA follows: TGTGCCATCGGATCACTAGTCGACAATGAGCAGTTCTTC.

This clonotype was detected a few times. This chain links TRBV4-2 with TRBJ2-7; TRBD1 aligns across 9 bases. V shed 0 bases, J shed 6 bases, and the junction held 3 bases outside the gene matches. Germline V CDR1 and CDR2: LGHNA, YNFKEQ. The CDR3 is 14 amino acids. The CDR3 spells CASSQEGQGFEQYF. DNA of the CDR3: TGTGCCAGCAGCCAAGAGGGACAGGGATTCGAGCAGTACTTC.

This clonotype was detected a few times. V and J are TRBV21-1 and TRBJ1-6; whether TRBD1, the table's D call, matches the DNA was not checked. TRBV21-1 is a pseudogene. The CDR3 length is 16 residues. In DNA, the CDR3 is TGTGCCGGGGCCCCCGGGGGCCGATGGAATTTTTCACCCCTCCACTTT. Protein sequence: CAGAPGGRWNFSPLHF.

V and J are TRBV28 and TRBJ2-3, with D uncertain. The CDR3 has 14 residues. From germline, CDR1 is MDHEN and CDR2 SYDVKM. Trimming shortened V by 0 bases and J by 1 base, and 5 bases separated the two germline ends. CDR3 in amino acids: CASSLWTGTDTQYF. CDR3 coding DNA: TGTGCCAGCAGTTTATGGACCGGCACAGATACGCAGTATTTT.

In this sample, this clonotype turned up a few times. The gene calls are TRBV6-1 and TRBJ2-4; possibly TRBD2 for D (6 bases). There are 16 residues in the CDR3. The V gene lost 3 bases and the J gene lost 8 bases, with 20 bases spanning the gap. The germline V gene has CDR1 MNHNS and CDR2 SASEGT. In nucleotides, the CDR3 is TGTGCCAGCAGTGACCTACGTAGCGGCGTTATGGACATTCAGTACTTC. It yields the protein CASSDLRSGVMDIQYF.

This clonotype was seen a few times. The chain couples TRBV12-3 or TRBV12-4 to TRBJ1-1; D unresolved. The ends were cut back, 6 bases at V and 7 bases at J, with 15 bases in the middle. The CDR3 loop spans 13 amino acids. The CDR3 loop reads CASRSPRHREAFF. The CDR3 coding sequence is TGTGCCAGCAGATCCCCTCGGCACCGTGAAGCTTTCTTT.

This chain links TRBV11-2 with TRBJ2-5; a possible D gene is TRBD2 (5 bases). Germline CDR1 reads SGHAT; CDR2 reads FQNNGV. The CDR3 runs to 14 residues. V gave up 5 bases and J gave up 3 bases, with 13 bases separating them. The CDR3 bases are TGTGCCAGCAGCCTAGCCCAGAGGGAAGAGACCCAGTACTTC. Residues: CASSLAQREETQYF.

This clonotype showed up many times. The chain combines TRBV19 with TRBJ1-2; a possible D gene is TRBD1 (6 bases). The ends were cut back, 7 bases at V and 6 bases at J, with 21 bases in the middle. Germline V gene sequence: CDR1 LNHDA, CDR2 SQIVND (reference sequence). The CDR3 has 15 amino acids. CDR3 in DNA: TGTGCCAGTACGGACAGTCCTTTCGCGGTGAATGGCTACACCTTC. Its protein product is CASTDSPFAVNGYTF.

V and J are TRBV7-8 and TRBJ2-2; perhaps TRBD2 as D (6 bases). The V end lost 1 base, the J end lost 6 bases, and 12 bases lay between the germline ends. The length of the CDR3 is 15 residues. The germline V gene has CDR1 SGHVS and CDR2 FQNEAQ. The CDR3 sequence: CASSLGARESGELFF. CDR3 sequence (DNA): TGTGCCAGCAGCTTAGGTGCACGGGAGTCCGGGGAGCTGTTTTTT. Complete variable domain (other parts from reference TRBV7-8 and TRBJ2-2): GAGVSQSPRYKVAKRGQDVALRCDPISGHVSLFWYQQALGQGPEFLTYFQNEAQLDKSGLPSDRFFAERPEGSVSTLKIQRTQQEDSAVYLCASSLGARESGELFFGEGSRLTVL.

This clonotype was seen a few times. J is TRBJ2-7 and V is TRBV10-3; TRBD2 matches at 9 bases. The CDR3 length is 15 residues. The V gene's germline CDR1 is ENHRY and CDR2 SYGVKD. V lost 2 bases to trimming and J lost 5 bases; unmatched junction nucleotides: 7. The DNA for the CDR3 is TGTGCCATCAGTGAGGGACTAGCGAAGAGCGACGAGCAGTACTTC. Translating it yields CAISEGLAKSDEQYF.

This clonotype came up many times. The J gene is TRBJ2-7, the V gene TRBV7-9, with D possibly TRBD2 on 6 matching bases. This CDR3 has 14 amino acids. Trimming took 1 base from V and 3 from J, leaving 10 bases between them. CDR1 is SEHNR, CDR2 FQNEAQ, per germline (reference sequence). CDR3 region: CASSLGRDHYEQYF. The DNA for the CDR3 is TGTGCCAGCAGCTTAGGGCGGGACCACTACGAGCAGTACTTC.

Many counts were recorded for this clonotype. The chain links TRBV7-6 to TRBJ2-2; D possibly corresponds to TRBD1 (5 bases). Looked up from germline, CDR1 is SGHVS and CDR2 is FNYEAQ. V was pared by 1 base and J by 2 bases, with 8 bases between. This CDR3 comprises 15 residues. The CDR3 reads CASSLGQGNTGELFF. CDR3 DNA sequence: TGTGCCAGCAGCTTAGGTCAGGGTAACACCGGGGAGCTGTTTTTT.